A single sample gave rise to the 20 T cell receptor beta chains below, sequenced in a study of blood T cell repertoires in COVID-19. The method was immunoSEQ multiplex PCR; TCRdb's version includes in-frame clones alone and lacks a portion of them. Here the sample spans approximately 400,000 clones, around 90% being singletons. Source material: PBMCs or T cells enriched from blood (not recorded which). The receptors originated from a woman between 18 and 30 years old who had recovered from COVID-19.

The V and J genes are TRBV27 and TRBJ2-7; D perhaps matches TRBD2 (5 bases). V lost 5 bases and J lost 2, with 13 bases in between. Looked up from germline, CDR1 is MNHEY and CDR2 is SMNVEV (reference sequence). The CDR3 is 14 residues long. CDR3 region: CASSPDLTPYEQYF. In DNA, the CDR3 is TGTGCCAGCAGTCCGGACTTGACACCCTACGAGCAGTACTTC.

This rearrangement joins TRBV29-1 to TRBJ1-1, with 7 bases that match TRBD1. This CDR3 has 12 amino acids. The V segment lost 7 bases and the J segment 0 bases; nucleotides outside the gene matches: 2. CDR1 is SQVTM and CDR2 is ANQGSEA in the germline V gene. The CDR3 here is CSGDRVNTEAFF. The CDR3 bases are TGCAGCGGGGACAGAGTGAACACTGAAGCTTTCTTT.

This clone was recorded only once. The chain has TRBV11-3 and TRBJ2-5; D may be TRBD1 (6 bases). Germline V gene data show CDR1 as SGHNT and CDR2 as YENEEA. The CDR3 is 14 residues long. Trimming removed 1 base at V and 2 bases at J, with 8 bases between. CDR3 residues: CASSLGDRQETQYF. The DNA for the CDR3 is TGTGCCAGCAGCTTAGGTGACAGGCAAGAGACCCAGTACTTC.

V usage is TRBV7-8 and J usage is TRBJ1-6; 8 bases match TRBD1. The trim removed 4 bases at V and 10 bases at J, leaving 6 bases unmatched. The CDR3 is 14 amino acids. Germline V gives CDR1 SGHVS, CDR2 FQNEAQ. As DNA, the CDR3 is TGTGCCAGCAGCTATGGACAGGGTGGCTCACCCCTCCACTTT. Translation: CASSYGQGGSPLHF.

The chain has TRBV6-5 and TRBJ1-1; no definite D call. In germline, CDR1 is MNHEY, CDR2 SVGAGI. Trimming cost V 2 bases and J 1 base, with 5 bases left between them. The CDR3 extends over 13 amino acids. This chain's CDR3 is CASSYQRNTEAFF. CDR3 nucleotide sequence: TGTGCCAGCAGTTACCAGCGGAACACTGAAGCTTTCTTT.

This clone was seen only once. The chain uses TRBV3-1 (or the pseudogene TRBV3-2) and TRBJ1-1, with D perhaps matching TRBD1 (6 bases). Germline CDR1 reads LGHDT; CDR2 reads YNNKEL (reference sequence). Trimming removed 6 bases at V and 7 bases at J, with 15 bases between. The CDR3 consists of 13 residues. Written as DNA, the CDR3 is TGTGCCAGCAGACAGGGCCTGAAGGGTGAAGCTTTCTTT. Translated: CASRQGLKGEAFF.

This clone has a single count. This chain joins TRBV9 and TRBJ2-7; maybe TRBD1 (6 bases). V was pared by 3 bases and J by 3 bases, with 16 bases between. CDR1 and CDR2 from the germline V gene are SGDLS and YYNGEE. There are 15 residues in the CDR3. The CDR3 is CASSASGGKGYEQYF. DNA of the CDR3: TGTGCCAGCAGCGCGTCTGGGGGCAAGGGCTACGAGCAGTACTTC.

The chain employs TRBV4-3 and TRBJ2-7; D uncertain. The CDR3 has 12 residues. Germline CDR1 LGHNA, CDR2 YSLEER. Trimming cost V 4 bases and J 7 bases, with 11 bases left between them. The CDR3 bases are TGCGCCAGCAGCCTCCGCGGAGATGAGCAGTACTTC. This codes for CASSLRGDEQYF.

This CDR3 is CASSLGLFYEQFF. In DNA form, the CDR3 reads TGTGCCAGCAGCCTCGGACTTTTTTATGAGCAGTTCTTC. The chain is built from TRBV7-2 and TRBJ2-1; tentatively, D is TRBD2 (5 bases). CDR3 length: 13 residues. Trimming took off 5 bases at V and 8 bases at J, with 13 bases between the two ends. CDR1 and CDR2 (germline): SGHTA, FQGNSA. The full variable domain, completed using reference TRBV7-2 and TRBJ2-1, is GAGVSQSPSNKVTEKGKDVELRCDPISGHTALYWYRQSLGQGLEFLIYFQGNSAPDKSGLPSDRFSAERTGGSVSTLTIQRTQQEDSAVYLCASSLGLFYEQFFGPGTRLTVL.

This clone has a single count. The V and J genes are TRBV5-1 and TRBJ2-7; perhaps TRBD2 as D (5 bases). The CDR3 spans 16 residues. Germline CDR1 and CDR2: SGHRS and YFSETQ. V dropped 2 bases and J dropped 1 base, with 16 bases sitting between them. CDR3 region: CASSLEGGTVSYEQYF. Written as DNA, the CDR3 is TGCGCCAGCAGCTTAGAGGGCGGTACAGTATCCTACGAGCAGTACTTC. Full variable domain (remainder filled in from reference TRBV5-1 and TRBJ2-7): KAGVTQTPRYLIKTRGQQVTLSCSPISGHRSVSWYQQTPGQGLQFLFEYFSETQRNKGNFPGRFSGRQFSNSRSEMNVSTLELGDSALYLCASSLEGGTVSYEQYFGPGTRLTVT.

The CDR3: CASSQNGDRLGTDTQYF. The CDR3 coding sequence is TGTGCCAGCAGTCAAAATGGGGACAGGTTGGGCACAGATACGCAGTATTTT. The chain links TRBV2 to TRBJ2-3; TRBD1 agrees at 8 bases. Looked up from germline, CDR1 is SNHLY and CDR2 is FYNNEI. Germline trimming cut 5 bases from V and 1 base from J; bases unmatched to any gene: 11. This CDR3 is built from 17 residues.

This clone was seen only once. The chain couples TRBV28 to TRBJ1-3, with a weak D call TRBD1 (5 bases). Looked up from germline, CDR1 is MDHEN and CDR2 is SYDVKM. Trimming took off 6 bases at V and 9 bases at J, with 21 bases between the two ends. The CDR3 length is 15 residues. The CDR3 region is CASSPLGTSRGTIYF. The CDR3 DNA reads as TGTGCCAGCAGCCCTTTAGGTACTTCTAGGGGCACCATATATTTT.

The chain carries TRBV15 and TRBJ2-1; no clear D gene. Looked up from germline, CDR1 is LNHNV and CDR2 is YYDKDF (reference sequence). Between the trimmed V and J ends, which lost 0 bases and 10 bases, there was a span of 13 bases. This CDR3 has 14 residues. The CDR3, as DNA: TGTGCCACCAGCAGAGAGCCCCTAGGCAAGGAGCAGTTCTTC. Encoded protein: CATSREPLGKEQFF.

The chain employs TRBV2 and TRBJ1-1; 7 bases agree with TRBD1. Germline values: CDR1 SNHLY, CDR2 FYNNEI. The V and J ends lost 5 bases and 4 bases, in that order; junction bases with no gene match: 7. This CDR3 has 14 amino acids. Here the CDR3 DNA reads TGTGCCAGCAGTTGGGAACAGGGGTTCACTGAAGCTTTCTTT. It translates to CASSWEQGFTEAFF.

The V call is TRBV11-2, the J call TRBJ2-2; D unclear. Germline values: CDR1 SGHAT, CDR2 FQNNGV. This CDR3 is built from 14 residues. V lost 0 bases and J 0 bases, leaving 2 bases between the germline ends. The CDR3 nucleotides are TGTGCCAGCAGCTTAGACGCGAACACCGGGGAGCTGTTTTTT. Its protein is CASSLDANTGELFF.

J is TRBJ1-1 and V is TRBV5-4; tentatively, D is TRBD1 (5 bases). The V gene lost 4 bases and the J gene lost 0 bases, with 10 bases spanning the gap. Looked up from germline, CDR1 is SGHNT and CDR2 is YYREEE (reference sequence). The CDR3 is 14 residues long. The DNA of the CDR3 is TGTGCCAGCAGCCCTTCGACAGTGAACACTGAAGCTTTCTTT. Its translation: CASSPSTVNTEAFF.

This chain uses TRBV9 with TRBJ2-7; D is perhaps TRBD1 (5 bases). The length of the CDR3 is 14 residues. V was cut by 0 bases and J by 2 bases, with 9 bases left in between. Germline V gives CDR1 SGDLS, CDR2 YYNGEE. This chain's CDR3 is CASSVGDRAYEQYF. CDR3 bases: TGTGCCAGCAGCGTAGGAGACAGAGCCTACGAGCAGTACTTC.

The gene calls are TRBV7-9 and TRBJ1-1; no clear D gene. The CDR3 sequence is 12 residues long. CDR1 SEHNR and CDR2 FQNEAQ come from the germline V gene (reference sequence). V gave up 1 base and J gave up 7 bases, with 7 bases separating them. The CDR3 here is CASSLVLGEAFF. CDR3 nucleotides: TGTGCCAGCAGCTTAGTTCTCGGTGAAGCTTTCTTT.

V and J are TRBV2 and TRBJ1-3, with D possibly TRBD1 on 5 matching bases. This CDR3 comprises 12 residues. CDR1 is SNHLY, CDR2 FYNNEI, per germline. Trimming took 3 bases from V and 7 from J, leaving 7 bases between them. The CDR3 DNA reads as TGTGCCAGCAGTGATCAGGGCAACACCATATATTTT. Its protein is CASSDQGNTIYF.

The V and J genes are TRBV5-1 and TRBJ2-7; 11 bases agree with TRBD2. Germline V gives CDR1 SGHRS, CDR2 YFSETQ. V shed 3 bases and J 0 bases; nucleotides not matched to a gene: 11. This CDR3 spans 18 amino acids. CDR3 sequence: CASSSIPLAGGLSYEQYF. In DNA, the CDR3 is TGCGCCAGCAGCTCGATCCCCTTAGCGGGGGGGCTCTCCTACGAGCAGTACTTC. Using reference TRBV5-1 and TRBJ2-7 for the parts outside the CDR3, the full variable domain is KAGVTQTPRYLIKTRGQQVTLSCSPISGHRSVSWYQQTPGQGLQFLFEYFSETQRNKGNFPGRFSGRQFSNSRSEMNVSTLELGDSALYLCASSSIPLAGGLSYEQYFGPGTRLTVT.